The subject of this entry is one T cell receptor beta chain. The antigen is not known. The sample belongs to a study of T cell repertoires and HLA-DP antigens. Primers targeted 54 TRBV and 13 TRBJ segments. The data were produced by immunoSEQ multiplex PCR, yet TCRdb's version contains in-frame clones alone and is incomplete. This table has approximately 89,000 clones, roughly nine tenths appearing once. The germline V gene encodes CDR1 SGDLS and CDR2 YYNGEE. This CDR3 comprises 17 residues. V shed 3 bases and J 6 bases; nucleotides not matched to a gene: 16. Sequenced sample: CD4+ T cells from PBMCs. The receptor comes from a man aged 50 to 59 in good health and CMV-seronegative. V usage is TRBV9 and J usage is TRBJ2-7; TRBD2 matches 9 bases. The CDR3 loop reads CASSGGGLAGPRGEQYF. The DNA of the CDR3 is TGTGCCAGCAGCGGGGGGGGCCTAGCGGGACCCCGCGGCGAGCAGTACTTC.